These 9 T cell receptor beta chains share one sample of origin, sequenced in a study of cytomegalovirus exposure and HLA in healthy donors. With 60 Vbeta and 13 Jbeta primers, the PCR was carried out. Clones were read by immunoSEQ multiplex PCR, and TCRdb kept only the in-frame ones, dropping some. Of some 150,000 clones in the sample, 80% to 90% were seen once. Sequencing input: PBMCs. Receptors were obtained from a man aged 50 or older in good health and CMV-seropositive.

This chain links TRBV6-6 with TRBJ1-1; TRBD1 matches 7 bases. Trimming removed 7 bases from V and 6 bases from J; junction bases left unmatched: 14. The V gene's germline CDR1 is MNHNY and CDR2 SVGAGI (reference sequence). This CDR3 is built from 15 residues. This CDR3 reads CASIYPGQGDAEAFF. CDR3 DNA: TGTGCCAGCATCTACCCAGGGCAGGGGGACGCTGAAGCTTTCTTT.

V is TRBV18 and J is TRBJ2-5; possibly TRBD1 for D (6 bases). Trimming removed 2 bases at V and 4 bases at J, with 11 bases between. CDR1 and CDR2 from the germline V gene are KGHSH and LQKENI. There are 14 residues in the CDR3. CDR3 sequence: CASSPSGQTETQYF. The DNA of the CDR3 is TGTGCCAGCTCACCATCAGGACAGACAGAGACCCAGTACTTC.

The genes are TRBV6-1 and TRBJ2-7; D unclear. Germline V lookup: CDR1 MNHNS, CDR2 SASEGT. The CDR3 loop spans 12 amino acids. V gave up 7 bases and J gave up 0 bases, with 7 bases separating them. CDR3 loop: CASTHSSYEQYF. In DNA, the CDR3 is TGTGCCAGCACCCACAGCTCCTACGAGCAGTACTTC.

As for this clone: Other DNA sequences in this sample translate to the same CDR3. The V gene is TRBV7-3, the J gene TRBJ1-2, with TRBD1 identical over 9 bases. Germline trimming cut 5 bases from V and 4 bases from J; bases unmatched to any gene: 5. The germline gives CDR1 SGHTA, CDR2 FQGTGA. The CDR3 length is 14 residues. The chain's CDR3 is CASSQGQGGYGYTF. CDR3 in DNA: TGTGCCAGCAGCCAGGGACAGGGTGGCTATGGCTACACCTTC. The whole variable domain, filled in from reference TRBV7-3 and TRBJ1-2, reads GAGVSQTPSNKVTEKGKYVELRCDPISGHTALYWYRQSLGQGPEFLIYFQGTGAADDSGLPNDRFFAVRPEGSVSTLKIQRTERGDSAVYLCASSQGQGGYGYTFGSGTRLTVV.

V usage is TRBV5-8 and J usage is TRBJ1-1; 9 bases line up with TRBD1. Germline CDR1 is SGHTS and CDR2 is YDEGEE. The CDR3 runs 12 residues. With V trimmed by 3 bases and J by 11 bases, 5 bases remained unmatched. Written as DNA, the CDR3 is TGTGCCAGCAGCTATGAGGGACAGGGCGCTTTCTTT. Translation: CASSYEGQGAFF.

The chain uses TRBV9 and TRBJ2-5; 8 nucleotides agree with TRBD2. The J call is doubtful: the DNA matches TRBJ2-7 better. The CDR3 has 15 amino acids. Germline assignment: CDR1 SGDLS and CDR2 YYNGEE. The CDR3: CASSVGGALSYEQYF. For the CDR3, the DNA is TGTGCCAGCAGCGTCGGGGGGGCCCTTTCCTACGAGCAGTACTTC.

This clone has a single count. The chain joins TRBV7-3 to TRBJ2-3; D perhaps matches TRBD1 (7 bases). Germline CDR1 is SGHTA and CDR2 is FQGTGA. Trimming stripped 5 bases from V and 0 bases from J, with 15 bases between. The CDR3 is made up of 16 amino acids. CDR3 amino acids: CASSPGGLKSTDTQYF. CDR3 coding DNA: TGTGCCAGCAGCCCAGGGGGACTGAAAAGCACAGATACGCAGTATTTT.

V usage is TRBV5-6 and J usage is TRBJ2-2; 11 bases fit TRBD1. With V trimmed by 0 bases and J by 2 bases, 9 bases remained unmatched. The germline V gene has CDR1 SGHDT and CDR2 YYEEEE. The CDR3 consists of 19 residues. This CDR3 reads CASSLEVWGQGENTGELFF. The CDR3 DNA reads as TGTGCCAGCAGCTTGGAGGTATGGGGACAGGGGGAAAACACCGGGGAGCTGTTTTTT.

The rearrangement joins TRBV28 to TRBJ1-2, with 7 bases fitting TRBD1. The CDR3 extends over 16 amino acids. V was pared by 3 bases and J by 1 base, with 8 bases of the junction left unmatched. Germline V gives CDR1 MDHEN, CDR2 SYDVKM. The CDR3 loop is CASSFRYRGGNYGYTF. The CDR3 DNA reads TGTGCCAGCAGTTTTCGGTACAGGGGAGGTAACTATGGCTACACCTTC.